This is a list of T cell receptor beta chains from one sample in a study of T cell responses to AZD1222 COVID-19 vaccine. The repertoire was sequenced with immunoSEQ multiplex PCR; TCRdb's copy has only in-frame clones and lacks some. In the table there are 140,000 to 150,000 clones, roughly 87% of which are singletons. The source was peripheral blood, collected 28 days after the second AZD1222 dose. These receptors originate from an adult who received the AZD1222 COVID-19 vaccine. The CDR3 runs from the conserved cysteine through the conserved F or W. The D gene is left open where the match is weak. The listing skips clone size in some rows; elsewhere it reads once, few, many or a size class.

v_gene: TRBV9
j_gene: TRBJ2-3
abundance: .
d_gene: .
CDR3aa: CASSVGGGRSAPTDTQYF
CDR3nt: TGTGCCAGCAGCGTCGGGGGCGGGAGATCGGCTCCCACAGATACGCAGTATTTT

v_gene: TRBV19
j_gene: TRBJ1-5
abundance: .
d_gene: TRBD1
CDR3aa: CASSIVGDRAVGQPQHF
CDR3nt: TGTGCCAGTAGTATTGTAGGGGACAGGGCCGTTGGTCAGCCCCAGCATTTT

v_gene: TRBV5-6
j_gene: TRBJ1-1
abundance: .
d_gene: TRBD1
CDR3aa: CASSPGQGNTEAFF
CDR3nt: TGTGCCAGCAGCCCCGGACAGGGGAACACTGAAGCTTTCTTT

v_gene: TRBV5-8
j_gene: TRBJ1-1
abundance: once
d_gene: .
CDR3aa: CASSFEGANTEAFF
CDR3nt: TGTGCCAGCAGTTTCGAAGGGGCGAACACTGAAGCTTTCTTT

v_gene: TRBV30
j_gene: TRBJ1-1
abundance: .
d_gene: .
CDR3aa: CAWDRGALNTEAFF
CDR3nt: TGTGCCTGGGACCGGGGGGCTTTGAACACTGAAGCTTTCTTT

v_gene: TRBV27
j_gene: TRBJ1-1
abundance: .
d_gene: .
CDR3aa: CATYQGGGSTEAFF
CDR3nt: TGTGCCACCTACCAGGGAGGCGGGAGCACTGAAGCTTTCTTT

v_gene: TRBV6-2/TRBV6-3
j_gene: TRBJ1-1
abundance: .
d_gene: .
CDR3aa: CASSFLEGSTEAFF
CDR3nt: TGTGCCAGCAGTTTTTTAGAAGGCAGCACTGAAGCTTTCTTT

v_gene: TRBV11-3
j_gene: TRBJ1-1
abundance: .
d_gene: .
CDR3aa: CASSSTGNEVKNTEAFF
CDR3nt: TGTGCCAGCAGCTCCACAGGGAACGAGGTTAAGAACACTGAAGCTTTCTTT

v_gene: TRBV6-4
j_gene: TRBJ1-1
abundance: .
d_gene: TRBD1
CDR3aa: CASTGTGVSSPNTEAFF
CDR3nt: TGTGCCAGCACGGGAACAGGGGTCTCCAGCCCGAACACTGAAGCTTTCTTT

v_gene: TRBV11-3
j_gene: TRBJ1-1
abundance: .
d_gene: .
CDR3aa: CASSLRARGTEAFF
CDR3nt: TGTGCCAGCAGTCTCCGGGCCCGGGGCACTGAAGCTTTCTTT

v_gene: TRBV24-1
j_gene: TRBJ1-5
abundance: .
d_gene: .
CDR3aa: CATSDRNLLPQHF
CDR3nt: TGTGCCACCAGTGACAGGAACCTTCTGCCCCAGCATTTT

v_gene: TRBV30
j_gene: TRBJ2-7
abundance: .
d_gene: .
CDR3aa: CAWSVAGMAYEQYF
CDR3nt: TGTGCCTGGAGTGTAGCAGGGATGGCCTACGAGCAGTACTTC

v_gene: TRBV11-3
j_gene: TRBJ1-2
abundance: .
d_gene: .
CDR3aa: CASSLLGFYGYTF
CDR3nt: TGTGCCAGCAGCTTACTCGGATTCTATGGCTACACCTTC

v_gene: TRBV6-2/TRBV6-3
j_gene: TRBJ2-5
abundance: .
d_gene: TRBD1
CDR3aa: CASSYSGGGETQYF
CDR3nt: TGTGCCAGCAGTTACTCAGGGGGCGGAGAGACCCAGTACTTC

v_gene: TRBV11-2
j_gene: TRBJ2-5
abundance: .
d_gene: .
CDR3aa: CASSLFWVQETQYF
CDR3nt: TGTGCCAGCAGCTTATTTTGGGTCCAAGAGACCCAGTACTTC

v_gene: TRBV11-2
j_gene: TRBJ2-1
abundance: .
d_gene: .
CDR3aa: CASRGPGSSYNEQFF
CDR3nt: TGTGCCAGCAGAGGTCCGGGAAGCTCCTACAATGAGCAGTTCTTC

v_gene: TRBV2
j_gene: TRBJ1-2
abundance: few
d_gene: .
CDR3aa: CASSLAYGYTF
CDR3nt: TGTGCCAGCAGTCTGGCCTATGGCTACACCTTC

v_gene: TRBV11-1
j_gene: TRBJ2-2
abundance: .
d_gene: TRBD1
CDR3aa: CASSRDRENTGELFF
CDR3nt: TGTGCCAGCAGCCGGGACAGGGAAAACACCGGGGAGCTGTTTTTT

v_gene: TRBV4-2
j_gene: TRBJ2-7
abundance: .
d_gene: .
CDR3aa: CASSQDSGRFSYEQYF
CDR3nt: TGTGCCAGCAGCCAAGATTCAGGCAGGTTCTCCTACGAGCAGTACTTC

v_gene: TRBV7-5
j_gene: TRBJ2-1
abundance: .
d_gene: .
CDR3aa: CARSLGTSGRVTPEQFF
CDR3nt: TGTGCCAGAAGCCTAGGGACTAGCGGGAGAGTAACCCCCGAGCAGTTCTTC

v_gene: TRBV6-1
j_gene: TRBJ2-5
abundance: .
d_gene: TRBD2
CDR3aa: CASSEDLELAGFQETQYF
CDR3nt: TGTGCCAGCAGTGAAGACTTGGAACTAGCGGGTTTTCAAGAGACCCAGTACTTC

v_gene: TRBV30
j_gene: TRBJ1-2
abundance: .
d_gene: .
CDR3aa: CAWIGGKFNYGYTF
CDR3nt: TGTGCCTGGATAGGTGGGAAATTCAACTATGGCTACACCTTC

v_gene: TRBV6-1
j_gene: TRBJ1-5
abundance: .
d_gene: .
CDR3aa: CASSERLGGWVNQPQHF
CDR3nt: TGTGCCAGCAGTGAAAGGCTGGGAGGCTGGGTAAATCAGCCCCAGCATTTT

v_gene: TRBV19
j_gene: TRBJ1-5
abundance: .
d_gene: .
CDR3aa: CASSLGVQPSSPQHF
CDR3nt: TGTGCCAGTAGCCTCGGTGTCCAGCCCTCTTCGCCCCAGCATTTT

v_gene: TRBV13
j_gene: TRBJ1-2
abundance: .
d_gene: .
CDR3aa: CASSGVNYGYTF
CDR3nt: TGTGCCAGCAGCGGGGTTAACTATGGCTACACCTTC

v_gene: TRBV3-1/TRBV3-2
j_gene: TRBJ2-1
abundance: .
d_gene: TRBD2
CDR3aa: CASSQVLGTSGSSYNEQFF
CDR3nt: TGTGCCAGCAGCCAAGTTCTAGGGACTAGCGGGAGCTCCTACAATGAGCAGTTCTTC

v_gene: TRBV5-1
j_gene: TRBJ2-7
abundance: .
d_gene: TRBD2
CDR3aa: CASSLGPGGYEQYF
CDR3nt: TGCGCCAGCAGCTTGGGGCCGGGGGGCTACGAGCAGTACTTC

v_gene: TRBV4-2
j_gene: TRBJ2-2
abundance: .
d_gene: .
CDR3aa: CASSQESRGGGDTGELFF
CDR3nt: TGTGCCAGCAGCCAAGAGAGTCGCGGCGGAGGGGACACCGGGGAGCTGTTTTTT

v_gene: TRBV4-1
j_gene: TRBJ2-3
abundance: .
d_gene: .
CDR3aa: CASSQEQGGADTQYF
CDR3nt: TGCGCCAGCAGCCAAGAACAGGGAGGGGCAGATACGCAGTATTTT

v_gene: TRBV20-1
j_gene: TRBJ1-5
abundance: .
d_gene: .
CDR3aa: CSASLSQWGSNQPQHF
CDR3nt: TGCAGTGCTAGTTTGTCTCAATGGGGTAGCAATCAGCCCCAGCATTTT

v_gene: TRBV10-1
j_gene: TRBJ2-7
abundance: .
d_gene: .
CDR3aa: CASGIIAEGASYEQYF
CDR3nt: TGCGCCAGCGGAATCATAGCGGAGGGGGCCTCCTACGAGCAGTACTTC

v_gene: TRBV11-2
j_gene: TRBJ1-2
abundance: .
d_gene: TRBD1
CDR3aa: CASSENPGQGTDYGYTF
CDR3nt: TGTGCCAGCAGCGAAAACCCGGGACAGGGCACCGACTATGGCTACACCTTC

v_gene: TRBV7-2
j_gene: TRBJ2-2
abundance: .
d_gene: .
CDR3aa: CASRLIIGDTGELFF
CDR3nt: TGTGCCAGCAGATTAATAATCGGGGACACCGGGGAGCTGTTTTTT

v_gene: TRBV6-5
j_gene: TRBJ1-6
abundance: .
d_gene: .
CDR3aa: CASSFHGAVPSPLHF
CDR3nt: TGTGCCAGCAGTTTTCACGGCGCGGTCCCCTCACCCCTCCACTTT

v_gene: TRBV15
j_gene: TRBJ1-5
abundance: few
d_gene: TRBD1
CDR3aa: CATRGQGDINSNQPQHF
CDR3nt: TGTGCCACCAGGGGACAGGGGGATATTAATAGCAATCAGCCCCAGCATTTT

v_gene: TRBV5-6
j_gene: TRBJ1-2
abundance: .
d_gene: .
CDR3aa: CASRRELGGYYGYTF
CDR3nt: TGTGCCAGCAGACGGGAGCTGGGGGGTTACTATGGCTACACCTTC

v_gene: TRBV28
j_gene: TRBJ2-2
abundance: once
d_gene: TRBD2
CDR3aa: CASSLAGGGTGELFF
CDR3nt: TGTGCCAGCAGTTTAGCCGGGGGGGGCACCGGGGAGCTGTTTTTT

v_gene: TRBV30
j_gene: TRBJ2-1
abundance: .
d_gene: .
CDR3aa: CAWSVMDGTSYNEQFF
CDR3nt: TGTGCCTGGAGTGTAATGGACGGGACTTCTTACAATGAGCAGTTCTTC